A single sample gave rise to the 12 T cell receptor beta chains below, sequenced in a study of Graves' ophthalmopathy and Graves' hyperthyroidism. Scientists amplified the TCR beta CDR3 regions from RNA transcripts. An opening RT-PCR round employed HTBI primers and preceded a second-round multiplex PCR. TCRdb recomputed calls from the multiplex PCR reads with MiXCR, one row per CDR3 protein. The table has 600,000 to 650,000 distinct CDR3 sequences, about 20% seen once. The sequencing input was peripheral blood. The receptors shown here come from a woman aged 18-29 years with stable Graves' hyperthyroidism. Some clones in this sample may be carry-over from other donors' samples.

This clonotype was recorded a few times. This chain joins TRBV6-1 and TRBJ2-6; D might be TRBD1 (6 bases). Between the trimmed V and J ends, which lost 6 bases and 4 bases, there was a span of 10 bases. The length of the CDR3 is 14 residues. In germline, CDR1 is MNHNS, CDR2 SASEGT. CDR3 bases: TGTGCCAGCAGCACAGGGTACGGGGCCAACGTCCTGACTTTC. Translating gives CASSTGYGANVLTF.

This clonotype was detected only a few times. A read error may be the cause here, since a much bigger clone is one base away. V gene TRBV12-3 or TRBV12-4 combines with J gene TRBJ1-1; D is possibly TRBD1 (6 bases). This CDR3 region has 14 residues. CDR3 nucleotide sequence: TGTGCCAGCAGTTTTCGGGGGCAGGGGACTGAAGCTTGCTTT. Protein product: CASSFRGQGTEACF.

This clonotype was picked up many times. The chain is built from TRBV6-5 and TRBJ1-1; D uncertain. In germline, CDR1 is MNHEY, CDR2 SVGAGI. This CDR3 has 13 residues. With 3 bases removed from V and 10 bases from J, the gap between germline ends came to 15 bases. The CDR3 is CASSYYPKEPAFF. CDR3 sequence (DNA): TGTGCCAGCAGTTATTATCCTAAGGAGCCAGCTTTCTTT.

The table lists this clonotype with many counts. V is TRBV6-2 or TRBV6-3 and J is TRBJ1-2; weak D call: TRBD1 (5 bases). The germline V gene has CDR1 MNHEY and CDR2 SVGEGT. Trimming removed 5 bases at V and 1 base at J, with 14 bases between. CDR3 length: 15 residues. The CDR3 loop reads CASSDRQGYNYGYTF. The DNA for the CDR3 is TGTGCCAGCAGTGACCGCCAGGGATATAACTATGGCTACACCTTC.

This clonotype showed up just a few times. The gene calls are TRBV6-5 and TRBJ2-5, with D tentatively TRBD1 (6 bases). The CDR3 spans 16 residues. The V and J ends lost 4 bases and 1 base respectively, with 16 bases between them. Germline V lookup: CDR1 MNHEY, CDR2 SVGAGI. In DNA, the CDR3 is TGTGCCAGCAGTTCCACAGGGCTAGGGGGCCAAGAGACCCAGTACTTC. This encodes CASSSTGLGGQETQYF.

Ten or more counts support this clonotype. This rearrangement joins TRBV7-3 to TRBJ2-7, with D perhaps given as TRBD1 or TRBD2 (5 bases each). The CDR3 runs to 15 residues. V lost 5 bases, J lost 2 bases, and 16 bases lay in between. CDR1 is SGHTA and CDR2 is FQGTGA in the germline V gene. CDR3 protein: CASSLAGSRTYEQYF. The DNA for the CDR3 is TGTGCCAGCAGCCTAGCAGGGAGCAGAACCTACGAGCAGTACTTC.

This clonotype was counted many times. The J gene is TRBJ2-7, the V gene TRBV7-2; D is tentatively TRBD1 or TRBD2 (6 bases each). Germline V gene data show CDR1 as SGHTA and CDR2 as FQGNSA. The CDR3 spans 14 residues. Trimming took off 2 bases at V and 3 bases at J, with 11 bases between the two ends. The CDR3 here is CASSLPGAYYEQYF. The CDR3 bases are TGTGCCAGCAGCTTACCGGGGGCCTACTACGAGCAGTACTTC.

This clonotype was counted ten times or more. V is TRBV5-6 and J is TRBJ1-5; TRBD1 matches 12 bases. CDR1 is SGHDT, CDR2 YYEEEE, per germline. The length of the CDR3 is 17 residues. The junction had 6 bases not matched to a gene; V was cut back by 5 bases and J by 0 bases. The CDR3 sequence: CASRLGQGAVSNQPQHF. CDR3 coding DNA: TGTGCCAGCAGACTGGGACAGGGGGCAGTTAGCAATCAGCCCCAGCATTTT.

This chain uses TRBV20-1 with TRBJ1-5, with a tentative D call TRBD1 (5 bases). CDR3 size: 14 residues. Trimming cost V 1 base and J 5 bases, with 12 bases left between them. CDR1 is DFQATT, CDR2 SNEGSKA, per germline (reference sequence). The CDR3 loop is CSARGGSEHQPQHF. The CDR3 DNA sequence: TGCAGTGCTAGAGGGGGCAGTGAACATCAGCCCCAGCATTTT.

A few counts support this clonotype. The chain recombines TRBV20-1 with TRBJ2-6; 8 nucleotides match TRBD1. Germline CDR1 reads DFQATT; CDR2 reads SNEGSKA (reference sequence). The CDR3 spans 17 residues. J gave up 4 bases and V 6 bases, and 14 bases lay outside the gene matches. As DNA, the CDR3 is TGCAGTGCACCCACCGGGACAGGAACTCGGGGGGCCAACGTCCTGACTTTC. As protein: CSAPTGTGTRGANVLTF.

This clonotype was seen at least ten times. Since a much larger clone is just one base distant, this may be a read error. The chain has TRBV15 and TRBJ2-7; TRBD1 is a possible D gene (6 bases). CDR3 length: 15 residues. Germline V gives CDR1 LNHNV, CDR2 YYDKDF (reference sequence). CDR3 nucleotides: TGTGCCACCAGCACCTTCACTAGGGGGTCCTACGGGCAGTACTTC. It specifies CATSTFTRGSYGQYF.

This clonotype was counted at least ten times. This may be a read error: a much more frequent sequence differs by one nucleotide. DNA of the CDR3: TGTGCCAGCAGGGGGGGCCTAAATTCCCACGAGCAGTACTTC. Encoded protein: CASRGGLNSHEQYF. The rearrangement links TRBV7-2 to TRBJ2-7; D is possibly TRBD1 or TRBD2 (6 bases each). In germline, CDR1 is SGHTA, CDR2 FQGNSA. The CDR3 spans 14 residues. Trimming shortened V by 6 bases and J by 5 bases, and 17 bases separated the two germline ends.